The rows below give T cell receptor beta chains drawn from one sample of a study of molecular identifiers for immune sequencing clone quantification. TCRdb reprocessed the PCR reads with MiXCR, giving one entry per CDR3 protein. The repertoire holds about 500,000 distinct CDR3 sequences, over 20% seen once, with approximately 0.84% in the top ten. The specimen was naive CD8+ T cells from blood, with Jurkat cell RNA spiked in. The source of these receptors is a human donor in good health. Some libraries in this study had Jurkat cell RNA spiked in. Both conserved end residues are part of each CDR3. A D gene is named only where the DNA matches it firmly. The size of a clone is reported for some rows only, either as once, few or many, or as a class for expanded clones.

D: TRBD1; size: many; J: TRBJ2-4; length: 13; V: TRBV29-1; DNA: TGCAGCGTTGAAGCCCCCGGGACAGGGGGGAAGTACTTC; CDR3: CSVEAPGTGGKYF
D: -; size: -; J: TRBJ2-1; length: 14; V: TRBV9; DNA: TGTGCCAGCAGCCCCTCGGACCCCGGCAATGAGCAGTTCTTC; CDR3: CASSPSDPGNEQFF
D: -; size: -; J: TRBJ2-2; length: 12; V: TRBV7-6; DNA: TGTGCCACCCCGGTGGAAACCGGGGAGCTGTTTTTT; CDR3: CATPVETGELFF
D: TRBD1; size: -; J: TRBJ1-4; length: 16; V: TRBV7-9; DNA: TGTGCCAGCAGCACCGGGACAGGGGTCAAAAATGAAAAACTGTTTTTT; CDR3: CASSTGTGVKNEKLFF
D: TRBD1; size: -; J: TRBJ2-3; length: 15; V: TRBV27; DNA: TGTGCCAGCAGTTTACCGGACAGGGTAAATCAGCCCCAGTATTTT; CDR3: CASSLPDRVNQPQYF
D: -; size: -; J: TRBJ2-1; length: 15; V: TRBV20-1; DNA: TGCAGTGCTAAGACAGATTATAGCTCCTACAATGAGCAGTTCTTC; CDR3: CSAKTDYSSYNEQFF
D: -; size: -; J: TRBJ2-7; length: 15; V: TRBV2; DNA: TGTGCCAGCAAGGCGGAGCCTTCTAGCGTCCACGAGCAGTACTTC; CDR3: CASKAEPSSVHEQYF
D: -; size: few; J: TRBJ2-3; length: 16; V: TRBV27; DNA: TGTGCCAGCCGCTCGTACGGCAGGTTGTTCACAGATACGCAGTATTTT; CDR3: CASRSYGRLFTDTQYF
D: -; size: few; J: TRBJ2-7; length: 14; V: TRBV27; DNA: TGTGCCAGCAGTTTACAGGGGATCTTCTACGAGCAGTACTTC; CDR3: CASSLQGIFYEQYF
D: TRBD1; size: many; J: TRBJ1-4; length: 14; V: TRBV6-5; DNA: TGTGCCAGCAGACGGACAGGGCAGGGTGAAAAACTGTTTTTT; CDR3: CASRRTGQGEKLFF
D: -; size: many; J: TRBJ1-1; length: 14; V: TRBV4-1; DNA: TGCGCCAGCAGCCAAGTCCCGGGAAACACTGAAGCTTTCTTT; CDR3: CASSQVPGNTEAFF
D: TRBD2; size: many; J: TRBJ2-7; length: 15; V: TRBV5-1; DNA: TGCGCCAGCAGCTGGACTAGCGGGGGCTCCTACGAGCAGTACTTC; CDR3: CASSWTSGGSYEQYF
D: -; size: few; J: TRBJ2-2; length: 12; V: TRBV7-9; DNA: TGTGCGCACTCTCCGAACACCGGGGAGCTGTTTTTT; CDR3: CAHSPNTGELFF
D: -; size: many; J: TRBJ2-2; length: 14; V: TRBV6-4; DNA: TGTGCCAGCAGTCCGCCCGGGACCACCGGGGAGCTGTTTTTT; CDR3: CASSPPGTTGELFF
D: -; size: many; J: TRBJ2-5; length: 13; V: TRBV28; DNA: TGTGCCAGCAGCTCCCCCCGCGGAGAGACCCAGTACTTC; CDR3: CASSSPRGETQYF
D: -; size: -; J: TRBJ2-7; length: 14; V: TRBV14; DNA: TGTGCCAGCAGCAAAAGTAGGGACTCCTACGAGCAGTACTTC; CDR3: CASSKSRDSYEQYF
D: -; size: -; J: TRBJ1-2; length: 10; V: TRBV19; DNA: TGTGCCAGCCAGGGAAATGGCTACACCTTC; CDR3: CASQGNGYTF
D: -; size: -; J: TRBJ2-7; length: 15; V: TRBV15; DNA: TGTGCCACCAGCAGAGCCCCAGGACACTCCTACGAGCAGTACTTC; CDR3: CATSRAPGHSYEQYF
D: -; size: few; J: TRBJ2-2; length: 16; V: TRBV27; DNA: TGTGCCAGCAGGACGAGAATAGGGGATCACACCGGGGAGCTGTTTTTT; CDR3: CASRTRIGDHTGELFF
D: -; size: -; J: TRBJ1-6; length: 15; V: TRBV4-3; DNA: TGCGCCAGCAGCCAAGGCGACAGAACTAATTCACCCTTCCACTTT; CDR3: CASSQGDRTNSPFHF
D: -; size: many; J: TRBJ1-1; length: 16; V: TRBV2; DNA: TGTGCCAGCAGTGAAATCTTTTTAAGGGAGTCCCCTGAAGCTTTCTTT; CDR3: CASSEIFLRESPEAFF
D: -; size: many; J: TRBJ2-7; length: 13; V: TRBV7-9; DNA: TGTGCCAGCAGCTTTCCGGGGAGCTACGAGCAGTACTTC; CDR3: CASSFPGSYEQYF
D: TRBD1; size: -; J: TRBJ1-2; length: 15; V: TRBV14; DNA: TGTGCCAGCAGCCAAGACGGCGGGACAGGAGTACCCTACACCTTC; CDR3: CASSQDGGTGVPYTF
D: -; size: -; J: TRBJ2-3; length: 15; V: TRBV7-3; DNA: TGTGCCAGCAGCTTGGCCCTAACTAGCACAGATACGCAGTATTTT; CDR3: CASSLALTSTDTQYF
D: -; size: -; J: TRBJ2-7; length: 13; V: TRBV7-9; DNA: TGTGCCAGCAGCCAGGGAGTAATTCCGAAGCAGTACTTC; CDR3: CASSQGVIPKQYF
D: -; size: once; J: TRBJ1-2; length: 15; V: TRBV6-5; DNA: TGTGCCAGCAGTTACTTGACAAGTTCGTACTATGGCTGCACCTTC; CDR3: CASSYLTSSYYGCTF
D: TRBD1; size: -; J: TRBJ2-7; length: 15; V: TRBV10-3; DNA: TGTGCCATCAAGTTGGAGGGGACAGGGGCCTACGAGCAGTACTTC; CDR3: CAIKLEGTGAYEQYF
D: -; size: many; J: TRBJ2-5; length: 13; V: TRBV6-2/TRBV6-3; DNA: TGTGCCAGCACCGGAAAGTACCAAGAGACCCAGTACTTC; CDR3: CASTGKYQETQYF